The 31 T cell receptor beta chains below all came from one sample that was sequenced in a study of cytomegalovirus exposure and HLA in healthy donors. PCR was performed using 60 Vbeta and 13 Jbeta primers. Clones were read by immunoSEQ multiplex PCR, and TCRdb kept only the in-frame ones, dropping some. Of some 90,000 clones in the sample, 81% were seen once. The sample consisted of PBMCs. These receptors were collected from a human donor in good health.

The CDR3 sequence: CASSHVHSSDYGYTF. CDR3 sequence (DNA): TGTGCCAGCAGCCACGTTCATAGCAGTGATTATGGCTACACCTTC. The V gene is TRBV7-9, the J gene TRBJ1-2, with unresolved D. The V gene lost 5 bases and the J gene lost 5 bases, with 18 bases spanning the gap. Germline CDR1 is SEHNR and CDR2 is FQNEAQ (reference sequence). CDR3 size: 15 residues.

V and J are TRBV6-1 and TRBJ2-3, with D tentatively TRBD2 (6 bases). The V gene's germline CDR1 is MNHNS and CDR2 SASEGT. There are 16 residues in the CDR3. V gave up 0 bases and J gave up 0 bases, with 10 bases separating them. This chain's CDR3 is CASSEAVAGSTDTQYF. The CDR3 nucleotides are TGTGCCAGCAGTGAAGCTGTTGCGGGGAGCACAGATACGCAGTATTTT.

This sequence joins TRBV7-9 and TRBJ1-1; D is unclear. The germline V gene encodes CDR1 SEHNR and CDR2 FQNEAQ (reference sequence). The CDR3 has 14 residues. V dropped 1 base and J dropped 3 bases, with 9 bases sitting between them. CDR3 in amino acids: CASSLVSADTEAFF. Here the CDR3 DNA reads TGTGCCAGCAGCTTAGTAAGTGCGGACACTGAAGCTTTCTTT. The full variable domain, rest sourced from reference TRBV7-9 and TRBJ1-1, is DTGVSQNPRHKITKRGQNVTFRCDPISEHNRLYWYRQTLGQGPEFLTYFQNEAQLEKSRLLSDRFSAERPKGSFSTLEIQRTEQGDSAMYLCASSLVSADTEAFFGQGTRLTVV.

The gene calls are TRBV4-2 and TRBJ2-7, with 16 bases aligning to TRBD2. This CDR3 is 22 amino acids long. The trim removed 4 bases at V and 2 bases at J, leaving 20 bases unmatched. From germline, CDR1 is LGHNA and CDR2 YNFKEQ. CDR3 loop: CASSLRWEGGPGTSGRAYEQYF. The CDR3 bases are TGTGCCAGCAGCCTACGGTGGGAGGGGGGACCGGGGACTAGCGGGAGGGCCTACGAGCAGTACTTC.

The chain recombines TRBV5-1 with TRBJ2-5; D remains ambiguous. Trimming stripped 5 bases from V and 5 bases from J, with 10 bases between. This CDR3 contains 12 residues. Germline values: CDR1 SGHRS, CDR2 YFSETQ. CDR3 coding DNA: TGCGCCAGCAGTTCCCACGGGGAGACCCAGTACTTC. Translation: CASSSHGETQYF.

The rearrangement uses TRBV7-3 and TRBJ2-5, with a tentative D call TRBD2 (6 bases). The V end lost 6 bases, the J end lost 5 bases, and 19 bases lay between the germline ends. In germline, CDR1 is SGHTA, CDR2 FQGTGA. The CDR3 covers 15 residues. CDR3 DNA: TGTGCCAGCAGTTTGGGCGGGGTACCGGGGGAGACCCAGTACTTC. Its protein is CASSLGGVPGETQYF. The complete variable domain, with remaining parts taken from reference TRBV7-3 and TRBJ2-5, reads GAGVSQTPSNKVTEKGKYVELRCDPISGHTALYWYRQSLGQGPEFLIYFQGTGAADDSGLPNDRFFAVRPEGSVSTLKIQRTERGDSAVYLCASSLGGVPGETQYFGPGTRLLVL.

This clone was picked up one time. The rearrangement uses TRBV28 and TRBJ2-6; the D gene is possibly TRBD1 (6 bases). V dropped 9 bases and J dropped 0 bases, with 18 bases sitting between them. This CDR3 is built from 17 residues. Germline V gene data show CDR1 as MDHEN and CDR2 as SYDVKM. This CDR3 reads CASGSQGQSSGANVLTF. The CDR3 bases are TGTGCCAGTGGGTCACAGGGCCAGAGCTCTGGGGCCAACGTCCTGACTTTC.

This clone was detected a few times. The rearrangement uses TRBV25-1 and TRBJ1-1; unclear D gene. The germline V gene encodes CDR1 MGHDK and CDR2 SYGVNS. Trimming cost V 3 bases and J 0 bases, with 11 bases left between them. The CDR3 contains 15 residues. In DNA form, the CDR3 reads TGTGCCAGCAGTGAGAGGAGCCCCTTGAACACTGAAGCTTTCTTT. It translates to CASSERSPLNTEAFF.

The chain is built from TRBV29-1 and TRBJ1-1, with D possibly matching TRBD1 (5 bases). The CDR3 loop spans 12 amino acids. V dropped 6 bases and J dropped 4 bases, with 12 bases sitting between them. Germline CDR1 SQVTM, CDR2 ANQGSEA. The CDR3 nucleotides are TGCAGCGTGGGGCAAGCCGGCACTGAAGCTTTCTTT. This sequence encodes CSVGQAGTEAFF.

This clone was seen a single time. The V call is TRBV11-3, the J call TRBJ1-6, with a possible D match to TRBD1 (5 bases). Looked up from germline, CDR1 is SGHNT and CDR2 is YENEEA. Trimming stripped 4 bases from V and 7 bases from J, with 8 bases between. The CDR3 length is 13 residues. The CDR3 sequence: CASSSQGNSPLHF. The CDR3 nucleotides are TGTGCCAGCAGCTCGCAGGGAAATTCACCCCTCCACTTT.

This clone has just a few counts. The CDR3: CASSVVGGEANYGYTF. The CDR3 region has the DNA TGTGCCAGCAGTGTAGTCGGGGGGGAGGCTAACTATGGCTACACCTTC. V gene TRBV2 combines with J gene TRBJ1-2; weak D call: TRBD1 (5 bases). CDR3 size: 16 residues. V was shortened by 4 bases and J by 0 bases, with 15 bases between the two germline ends. Germline V gene lookup returns CDR1 SNHLY and CDR2 FYNNEI.

The rearrangement uses TRBV27 and TRBJ1-2, with a possible D match to TRBD1 (5 bases). The germline gives CDR1 MNHEY, CDR2 SMNVEV (reference sequence). CDR3 length: 13 residues. Trimming removed 3 bases from V and 5 bases from J, with 10 bases in between. The CDR3 region has the DNA TGTGCCAGCAGTTTCAGGCAGGGTTATGGCTACACCTTC. This gives the protein CASSFRQGYGYTF.

As concerns this clone: An end of the junction does not agree with germline; a read error may underlie this. The chain employs TRBV7-7 and TRBJ2-1; weak D call: TRBD1 (5 bases). Germline V gene data show CDR1 as SSHAT and CDR2 as FNYEAQ (reference sequence). The CDR3 covers 13 residues. The CDR3 sequence is CASSLDPGQLQFF. The CDR3 nucleotides are TGTGCTAGCAGCTTAGACCCAGGGCAGTTGCAGTTCTTC.

A single count supports this clone. This chain connects TRBV7-9 to TRBJ2-1, with TRBD2 matching 8 bases. This CDR3 comprises 14 residues. V lost 6 bases to trimming and J lost 8 bases; unmatched junction nucleotides: 9. Germline V gene lookup returns CDR1 SEHNR and CDR2 FQNEAQ (reference sequence). DNA of the CDR3: TGTGCCAGCAGATTTCCGGGGGGGGCTTATGAGCAGTTCTTC. Translation gives CASRFPGGAYEQFF.

The V and J genes are TRBV18 and TRBJ2-7; TRBD1 matches 7 bases. J lost 3 bases, V lost 3 bases, and 5 bases had no gene match. The CDR3 is 14 residues long. Germline V gene lookup returns CDR1 KGHSH and CDR2 LQKENI. The CDR3 region has the DNA TGTGCCAGCTCACCCGGGACAGCAAGCTACGAGCAGTACTTC. As protein: CASSPGTASYEQYF.

The CDR3 loop is CSVARTERNTIYF. Here the CDR3 DNA reads TGCAGCGTTGCGCGGACAGAGAGAAACACCATATATTTT. The chain has TRBV29-1 and TRBJ1-3; a possible D gene is TRBD1 (6 bases). V lost 4 bases, J lost 5 bases, and 12 bases lay in between. The CDR3 covers 13 residues. Germline V gene sequence: CDR1 SQVTM, CDR2 ANQGSEA. Full variable domain (missing parts from reference TRBV29-1 and TRBJ1-3): SAVISQKPSRDICQRGTSLTIQCQVDSQVTMMFWYRQQPGQSLTLIATANQGSEATYESGFVIDKFPISRPNLTFSTLTVSNMSPEDSSIYLCSVARTERNTIYFGEGSWLTVV.

This sequence joins TRBV9 and TRBJ1-2; 7 bases fit TRBD1. CDR3 length equals 13 residues. V was pared by 7 bases and J by 4 bases, with 7 bases of the junction left unmatched. CDR1 is SGDLS, CDR2 YYNGEE, per germline. DNA of the CDR3: TGTGCCAGCGGAGGACAGGTTCGCTATGGCTACACCTTC. Translating it yields CASGGQVRYGYTF.

The V gene is TRBV9, the J gene TRBJ2-3, with 14 bases matching TRBD2. This CDR3 is built from 13 residues. V dropped 3 bases and J dropped 14; count of bases not matched to a gene: 5. Germline V gives CDR1 SGDLS, CDR2 YYNGEE. CDR3 in DNA: TGTGCCAGCAGCGCCGGGACTAGCGGGAGACTGTATTTT. Translation: CASSAGTSGRLYF.

The V and J genes are TRBV29-1 and TRBJ2-1; TRBD2 matches at 9 bases. Germline CDR1 SQVTM, CDR2 ANQGSEA. The CDR3 is made up of 13 amino acids. V lost 4 bases to trimming and J lost 4 bases; unmatched junction nucleotides: 2. The CDR3 coding sequence is TGCAGCGTTGTACTAGCGGGTTACAATGAGCAGTTCTTC. Protein sequence: CSVVLAGYNEQFF.

The CDR3 DNA is TGTGCCAGCAGCAGGGACAGGGAAAGGGGTGGCTACACCTTC. It translates to CASSRDRERGGYTF. V gene TRBV7-9 combines with J gene TRBJ1-2; the match to TRBD1 covers 9 bases. The CDR3 length is 14 residues. Germline values: CDR1 SEHNR, CDR2 FQNEAQ (reference sequence). With V trimmed by 5 bases and J by 7 bases, 8 bases remained unmatched.

A few counts support this clone. J is TRBJ2-7 and V is TRBV7-2; weak D call: TRBD2 (6 bases). This CDR3 is 16 amino acids long. Germline V gene lookup returns CDR1 SGHTA and CDR2 FQGNSA. V shed 5 bases and J shed 7 bases, with 24 bases lying between them. CDR3 loop: CASSHSGGVGFGEQYF. CDR3 coding DNA: TGTGCCAGCAGCCACAGTGGAGGGGTGGGGTTTGGGGAGCAGTACTTC.

The genes are TRBV5-1 and TRBJ1-2; D uncertain. This CDR3 is built from 13 residues. Germline V CDR1 and CDR2: SGHRS, YFSETQ. V lost 6 bases and J lost 4, with 13 bases in between. CDR3 nucleotides: TGCGCCAGCATGGGCTCCACACCCTATGGCTACACCTTC. This encodes CASMGSTPYGYTF.

The V call is TRBV27, the J call TRBJ2-1, with TRBD2 matching 10 bases. This CDR3 spans 14 amino acids. V was clipped by 4 bases and J by 4 bases; unmatched bases: 1. From germline, CDR1 is MNHEY and CDR2 SMNVEV (reference sequence). The CDR3 nucleotides read TGTGCCAGCAGTTGGACTAGCGGTTACAATGAGCAGTTCTTC. Translation: CASSWTSGYNEQFF.

The chain carries TRBV7-2 and TRBJ1-2; the match to TRBD1 covers 7 bases. Per germline, CDR1 SGHTA and CDR2 FQGNSA. The V segment lost 6 bases and the J segment 8 bases; nucleotides outside the gene matches: 12. The CDR3 runs 14 residues. This CDR3 is CASSFSTGRRGYTF. The DNA for the CDR3 is TGTGCCAGCAGTTTTTCGACAGGGAGGCGGGGCTACACCTTC.

The chain is built from TRBV6-6 and TRBJ1-5, with 7 bases fitting TRBD1. Germline CDR1 MNHNY, CDR2 SVGAGI (reference sequence). The V and J ends lost 8 bases and 3 bases, in that order; junction bases with no gene match: 1. The CDR3 is 12 residues long. This CDR3 reads CASGTANQPQHF. The CDR3 coding sequence is TGTGCCAGCGGGACAGCCAATCAGCCCCAGCATTTT.

The chain recombines TRBV9 with TRBJ1-1; tentative D call: TRBD1 (5 bases). The ends were cut back, 0 bases at V and 1 base at J, with 13 bases in the middle. Germline-derived CDR1 and CDR2 are SGDLS and YYNGEE. This CDR3 is built from 16 residues. The chain's CDR3 is CASSVVVTARNTEAFF. CDR3 DNA: TGTGCCAGCAGCGTAGTGGTGACAGCTAGGAACACTGAAGCTTTCTTT.

The chain combines TRBV19 with TRBJ1-1; weak D call: TRBD1 (5 bases). The germline gives CDR1 LNHDA, CDR2 SQIVND (reference sequence). The CDR3 consists of 14 residues. Deletions cut 3 bases from V and 4 bases from J, with 12 bases between. In DNA form, the CDR3 reads TGTGCCAGTAGTATGGAACAGGTCCCCACTGAAGCTTTCTTT. It translates to CASSMEQVPTEAFF.

The table lists this clone with a few counts. The CDR3 is CAISELSASVPQHF. The CDR3 bases are TGTGCCATCAGTGAGTTGTCCGCCTCGGTGCCCCAGCATTTT. The V and J genes are TRBV10-3 and TRBJ1-5; D uncertain. This CDR3 has 14 amino acids. V lost 1 base and J lost 9, with 13 bases in between. Germline V gives CDR1 ENHRY, CDR2 SYGVKD.

J is TRBJ2-5 and V is TRBV7-2, with 7 nucleotides matching TRBD1. V lost 6 bases and J lost 5; bases outside the gene matches: 9. The germline V gene has CDR1 SGHTA and CDR2 FQGNSA. This CDR3 has 14 residues. CDR3 in DNA: TGTGCCAGCAGGGTCCTCCCCAGGGGGGAGACCCAGTACTTC. It codes for CASRVLPRGETQYF. Full variable domain (rest looked up from reference TRBV7-2 and TRBJ2-5): GAGVSQSPSNKVTEKGKDVELRCDPISGHTALYWYRQSLGQGLEFLIYFQGNSAPDKSGLPSDRFSAERTGGSVSTLTIQRTQQEDSAVYLCASRVLPRGETQYFGPGTRLLVL.

The CDR3 bases are TGTGCCAGCAGCGAACAGGGGAGAGGAACTGAAGCTTTCTTT. It encodes CASSEQGRGTEAFF. The gene calls are TRBV9 and TRBJ1-1, with 7 bases fitting TRBD1. With V trimmed by 3 bases and J by 5 bases, 7 bases remained unmatched. CDR3 size: 14 residues. Germline V gene lookup returns CDR1 SGDLS and CDR2 YYNGEE. Filled out from reference TRBV9 and TRBJ1-1, the complete variable domain reads DSGVTQTPKHLITATGQRVTLRCSPRSGDLSVYWYQQSLDQGLQFLIQYYNGEERAKGNILERFSAQQFPDLHSELNLSSLELGDSALYFCASSEQGRGTEAFFGQGTRLTVV.

This clone has a handful of counts. V gene TRBV5-6 combines with J gene TRBJ1-1; 8 positions match TRBD1. Germline lookup yields CDR1 SGHDT and CDR2 YYEEEE. The CDR3 has 15 amino acids. V was clipped by 3 bases and J by 3 bases; unmatched bases: 7. CDR3 coding DNA: TGTGCCAGCAGCTCCCTGGACAGGGAGGACACTGAAGCTTTCTTT. It codes for CASSSLDREDTEAFF.